The present TCR beta chain was sequenced within a study of shared T cell receptors in the human thymus (dated by TCRdb to the early 2020s). Study-wide context: The study examined how self-reactive, shared T-cell receptor alpha chains are generated in the human thymus.

Receptors were amplified or captured by the immunoSEQ multiplex PCR assay. Drawn from immuneACCESS, this table holds only the in-frame rearrangements with V and J called that TCRdb kept. Clones are partly lost; checked studies trace under half to an unresolved V gene and leave the rest unexplained. In all, the sample holds 720,000 or so clones, and roughly 85% of those were seen once. Together, the top ten hold under 0.012% of the sample. CDR1 and CDR2 (LNHDA, SQIVND) derive from the germline V gene (reference sequence). The CDR3 contains 17 residues, cysteine and phenylalanine counted. The only DNA kept is the CDR3, 51 bases in frame from the first base. V and J are trimmed by 1 base and 1 base, and the gene matches miss 5 bases of the junction. This clone was picked up a small number of times. The antigen it binds to is not known. No base-level quality is on record; no much larger clone is a single base apart.

These data also featured in a second study, about human thymus T cells. Per the second study: Donors were immunologically healthy infants undergoing open corrective cardiac surgery for congenital heart defects in Finland. Thymus tissue was collected as surgical resects that were removed during corrective cardiac surgery. Biased V and J gene segment usage appeared to be present in both thymic and peripheral blood repertoires. The related research reported highly overlapping thymic TCR repertoires among unrelated individuals. The study used under ten infant thymus samples plus four related peripheral blood samples to characterize TCR alpha and beta repertoires. Donor ages ranged from roughly 7 to 244 days, and the cohort comprised five to seven male and a couple of female infants. After being mechanically released from the tissue, thymocytes were kept at -70 degrees C in pellets of about 8.5-34 million cells. A QIAsymphony instrument was used to extract genomic DNA from the frozen cell pellets. TCRB and TCRAD loci were amplified from a standardized quantity of quality-controlled genomic DNA using the immunoSEQ multiplex PCR assay. The amplicons spanned the V(D)J region and were long enough to cover the CDR3 and allow V and J genes to be identified. Amplicon sequencing was performed on an Illumina platform through the commercial immunoSEQ service. Primer bias and sequencing errors were corrected as previously described, and TCRAD and TCRB definitions were based on the IMGT database. Analysis of the repertoires was done with immunoSEQ Analyzer 3.0 and VDJTools and included basic statistics, V/J segment usage, diversity estimates, rarefaction and pairwise overlap. To estimate diversity, the Chao1, ChaoE, Efron-Thisted, Shannon and inverse Simpson indices were applied, and diversity was also estimated on datasets down-sampled to the smallest sample. Repertoire overlap used strict matching of CDR3 nucleotide sequence, V gene and J gene, with Jaccard-based multidimensional scaling clustering. On average, thymus samples gave 800,000 or so unique TCRB clonotypes, whereas blood samples gave about 84,000.

The rearrangement joined TRBV19 to TRBJ1-5; TRBD1 aligns with 9 central bases. The sequencing input was thymocytes. The TCR sequence derives from a girl in the first two years of life with a congenital heart defect. Donor details come from another sample of the same person, matched by shared clones. The CDR3 in this case is CASSIGDRVGSNQPQHF. The nucleotide sequence is TGTGCCAGTAGTATAGGGGACAGGGTAGGAAGCAATCAGCCCCAGCATTTT.